This TCR beta chain came from a study of blood T cell repertoires in COVID-19. Study background: Donors in the United States, Italy and Spain gave samples during acute or convalescent COVID-19. PBMCs, B-cell-depleted T cells, or T cells provided the cDNA or gDNA that made up the material.

This clone was detected a few times. Germline V gene lookup returns CDR1 MNHEY and CDR2 SVGAGI. V gave up 2 bases and J gave up 1 base, with 6 bases separating them. There are 13 residues in the CDR3. Under the authors' procedure: Counts of nucleated cells, estimated from reference gene primer amplification, were obtained. TCRdb keeps only in-frame clones here, not all; method: immunoSEQ multiplex PCR. The DNA gave D and trimming, while V, J and clone size come from that table. Of around 160,000 clones listed, roughly 86% are singletons. The TCR was taken from a human donor in a cohort sampled during active COVID-19. The sequenced sample consisted of peripheral blood. The chain combines TRBV6-5 with TRBJ2-7; D not resolved. The DNA of the CDR3 is TGTGCCAGCAGTTACAAGAGGTCCTACGAGCAGTACTTC. Translating gives CASSYKRSYEQYF.